One sample yielded the 6 T cell receptor beta chains listed below, sequenced in a study of blood T cell repertoires in COVID-19. Libraries were prepared by immunoSEQ multiplex PCR; TCRdb keeps only in-frame clonotypes and omits some of them. Of 150,000 or so clones in the sample, more than 70% were seen once. Sequencing input: PBMCs or T cells enriched from blood (not recorded which). The receptor set was obtained from a woman between 50 and 59 years old in a cohort exposed to, infected with or recovered from COVID-19 (not recorded which).

The CDR3 protein is CASRSTGGEGTLYGYTF. The CDR3 coding sequence is TGTGCCAGCAGGTCGACAGGGGGCGAGGGCACGCTCTATGGCTACACCTTC. This sequence joins TRBV28 and TRBJ1-2; TRBD1 agrees at 10 bases. The CDR3 runs to 17 residues. J lost 4 bases, V lost 6 bases, and 14 bases had no gene match. The germline V gene has CDR1 MDHEN and CDR2 SYDVKM.

This chain uses TRBV19 with TRBJ2-2; D unclear. Germline CDR1 is LNHDA and CDR2 is SQIVND (reference sequence). Trimming left V 8 bases short and J 6 bases short, with 4 bases between. The CDR3 spans 10 residues. CDR3 protein: CASFSGELFF. DNA for the CDR3: TGTGCCAGTTTCTCCGGGGAGCTGTTTTTT.

The chain has TRBV9 and TRBJ1-2; D not resolved. Trimming removed 4 bases from V and 0 bases from J, with 13 bases in between. Germline V gives CDR1 SGDLS, CDR2 YYNGEE. This CDR3 is built from 15 residues. The CDR3, as DNA: TGTGCCAGCAGCCCCAGGTTCGGGGCTAACTATGGCTACACCTTC. Translated, it gives CASSPRFGANYGYTF.

The chain couples TRBV5-1 to TRBJ2-7, with TRBD2 matching 13 bases. The V gene's germline CDR1 is SGHRS and CDR2 YFSETQ. The CDR3 sequence is 18 residues long. After removal of 4 bases from V and 0 bases from J, the junction contained 10 bases not matched to a gene. CDR3 sequence reads: CASSRGLAGALSSYEQYF. The DNA of the CDR3 is TGCGCCAGCAGCCGTGGACTAGCGGGAGCCCTCAGCTCCTACGAGCAGTACTTC.

J is TRBJ1-3 and V is TRBV3-1 (or the pseudogene TRBV3-2); TRBD1 is a possible D gene (5 bases). Germline assignment: CDR1 LGHDT and CDR2 YNNKEL (reference sequence). The CDR3 covers 19 residues. The V and J ends lost 4 bases and 0 bases respectively, with 22 bases between them. The CDR3 loop reads CASSLQTGESFSSGNTIYF. The CDR3 region has the DNA TGTGCCAGCAGCCTTCAGACGGGGGAATCATTCAGCTCTGGAAACACCATATATTTT.

This chain links TRBV19 with TRBJ2-1, with TRBD1 identical over 7 bases. The V and J ends lost 5 bases and 7 bases, in that order; junction bases with no gene match: 11. Germline assignment: CDR1 LNHDA and CDR2 SQIVND (reference sequence). The CDR3 consists of 15 residues. The CDR3 region has the DNA TGTGCCAGTAGTGTCCTTCGGGACAGTAAGAATGAGCAGTTCTTC. This translates into CASSVLRDSKNEQFF.